This TCR beta chain is from a study of CD8+CD57+ T cells in acquired aplastic anemia. In the study overall: DNA recovered from sorted CD4+ and CD8+ cells had a mean of approximately 3 ug. Broader study findings: Significant differences in CD8+ Simpson's diversity were not observed between patients and controls.

V was shortened by 4 bases and J by 3 bases, with 22 bases between the two germline ends. This CDR3 region has 18 residues. Sequenced patients had shown CD8+CD57+ cell expansion by flow cytometry. A severe acquired aplastic anemia diagnosis applied to all patients. At blood sampling, none of the patients had yet received therapy. This clonotype was seen a few times. Its antigen is unidentified. Researchers used genomic DNA as the template to profile TCR beta VDJ and CDR3. In TCRdb, the reads were re-called with MiXCR into one record per CDR3 protein. The sample shows fewer than 250,000 distinct CDR3 sequences, around 45% of them seen only once.

The chain has TRBV12-3 or TRBV12-4 and TRBJ1-5, with D possibly being TRBD1 (6 bases). The specimen was sorted CD4+, CD8+, or CD8+CD57+ T cells (not recorded which) from PBMCs. The source is a human donor with aplastic anemia. CDR3 amino acids: CASSSARGKATNNQPQHF. CDR3 nucleotide sequence: TGTGCCAGCAGTTCAGCCAGGGGAAAAGCAACAAACAATCAGCCCCAGCATTTT.